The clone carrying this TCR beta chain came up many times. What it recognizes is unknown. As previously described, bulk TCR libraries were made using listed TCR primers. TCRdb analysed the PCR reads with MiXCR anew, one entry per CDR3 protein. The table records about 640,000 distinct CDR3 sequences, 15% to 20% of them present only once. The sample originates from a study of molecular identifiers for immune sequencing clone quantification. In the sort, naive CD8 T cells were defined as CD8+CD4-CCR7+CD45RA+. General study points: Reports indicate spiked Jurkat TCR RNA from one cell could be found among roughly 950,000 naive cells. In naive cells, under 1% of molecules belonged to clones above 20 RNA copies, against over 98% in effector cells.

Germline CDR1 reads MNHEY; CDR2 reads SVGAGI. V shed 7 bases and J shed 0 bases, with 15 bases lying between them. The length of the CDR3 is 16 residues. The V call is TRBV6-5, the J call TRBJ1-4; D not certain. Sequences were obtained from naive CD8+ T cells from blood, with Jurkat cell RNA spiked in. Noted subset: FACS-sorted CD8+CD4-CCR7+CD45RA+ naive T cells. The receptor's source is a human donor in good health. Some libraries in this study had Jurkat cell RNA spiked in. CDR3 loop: CASTPNSIATNEKLFF. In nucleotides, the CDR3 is TGTGCCAGCACCCCAAACTCCATTGCAACTAATGAAAAACTGTTTTTT.